This note documents a single TCR beta chain sequence. Its antigen remains unidentified. V lost 0 bases and J lost 3, with 9 bases in between. This CDR3 spans 16 amino acids. CDR1 is LGHNA and CDR2 is YSLEER in the germline V gene. CD45RO-negative, CCR7-positively selected cells formed the naive CD8 fraction, excluding terminally differentiated effector memory CD45RA+ cells. Execution of the assay was at deep level. When replicate PCRs were run on sorted subsets, they used 200 ng DNA, about 30,000 T cell genomes. TCRdb's table, derived via immunoSEQ multiplex PCR, lists solely in-frame clones and lacks some. The sample consists of around 2.1 million clones, 85% to 95% of them appearing once. These data are taken from a study of shared clonotypes between healthy human individuals. Study observations and caveats: Estimated richness values were generally larger in naive subsets than in memory subsets.

The J gene is TRBJ1-6, the V gene TRBV4-3, with a possible D match to TRBD1 (5 bases). The source is a man between 18 and 29 years old in good health. Some clones in this sample may be carry-over from other donors' samples. The source material was naive CD8+ T cells from PBMCs. CDR3 residues: CASSQEVDNYNSPLHF. The CDR3 DNA is TGCGCCAGCAGCCAAGAAGTGGACAACTATAATTCACCCCTCCACTTT.